This T cell receptor (beta chain) was sequenced during a study of Ad26.COV2.S vaccination and SARS-CoV-2 variants. The treatment: some 20 received Ad26.COV2.S at low or high dose, single or two shots; 5 received placebo; per-sample allocation not given. Each sample was drawn 63 days after the first injection (of vaccine or placebo). The CDR3 has 14 residues. The junction had 6 bases not matched to a gene; V was cut back by 2 bases and J by 6 bases. In germline, CDR1 is LNHDA, CDR2 SQIVND (reference sequence). The protocol was immunoSEQ multiplex PCR, while the TCRdb copy is restricted to in-frame clones and leaves out a portion. This sample has approximately 280,000 clones, with 70% to 90% found just once.

The clonotype was recovered from a person between 18 and 65 years old who received the Ad26.COV2.S COVID-19 vaccine or a placebo. The chain links TRBV19 to TRBJ1-2; 7 nucleotides align to TRBD1. This specimen was peripheral blood, taken in a trial of Ad26.COV2.S vaccine versus placebo. The CDR3 DNA is TGTGCCAGTAGTATAAAGACAGGGTCGGATGGCTACACCTTC. As protein: CASSIKTGSDGYTF.